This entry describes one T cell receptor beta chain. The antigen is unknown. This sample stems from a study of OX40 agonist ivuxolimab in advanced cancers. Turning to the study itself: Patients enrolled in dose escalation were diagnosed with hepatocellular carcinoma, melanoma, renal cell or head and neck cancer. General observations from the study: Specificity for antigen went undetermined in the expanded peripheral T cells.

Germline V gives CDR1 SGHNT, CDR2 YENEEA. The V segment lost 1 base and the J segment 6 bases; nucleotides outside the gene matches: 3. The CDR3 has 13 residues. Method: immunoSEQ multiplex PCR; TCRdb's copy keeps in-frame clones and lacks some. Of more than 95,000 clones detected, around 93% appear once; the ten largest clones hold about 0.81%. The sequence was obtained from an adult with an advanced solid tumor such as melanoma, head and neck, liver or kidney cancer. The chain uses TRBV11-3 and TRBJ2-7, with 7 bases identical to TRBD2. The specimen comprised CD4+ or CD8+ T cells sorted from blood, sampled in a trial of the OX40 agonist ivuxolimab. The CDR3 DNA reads TGTGCCAGCAGCTTAGGGCTAGCGGTCGAGCAGTACTTC. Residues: CASSLGLAVEQYF.